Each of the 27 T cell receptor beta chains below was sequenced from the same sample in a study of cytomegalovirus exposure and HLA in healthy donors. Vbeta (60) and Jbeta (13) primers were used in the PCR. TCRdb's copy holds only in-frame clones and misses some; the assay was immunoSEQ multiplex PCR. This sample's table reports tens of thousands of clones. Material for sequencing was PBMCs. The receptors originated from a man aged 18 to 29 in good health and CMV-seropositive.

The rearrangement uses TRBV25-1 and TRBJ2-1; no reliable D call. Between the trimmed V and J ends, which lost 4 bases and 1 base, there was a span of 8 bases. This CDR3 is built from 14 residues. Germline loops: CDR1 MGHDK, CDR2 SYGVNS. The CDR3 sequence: CASSGAISYNEQFF. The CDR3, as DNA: TGTGCCAGCAGTGGGGCAATTTCCTACAATGAGCAGTTCTTC.

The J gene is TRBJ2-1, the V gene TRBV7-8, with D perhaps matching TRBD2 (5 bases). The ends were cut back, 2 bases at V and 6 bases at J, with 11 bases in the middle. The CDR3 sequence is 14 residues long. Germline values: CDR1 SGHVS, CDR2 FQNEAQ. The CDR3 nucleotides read TGTGCCAGCAGCTTACGGGGAAAATCCAATGAGCAGTTCTTC. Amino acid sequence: CASSLRGKSNEQFF. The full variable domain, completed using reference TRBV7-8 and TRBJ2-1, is GAGVSQSPRYKVAKRGQDVALRCDPISGHVSLFWYQQALGQGPEFLTYFQNEAQLDKSGLPSDRFFAERPEGSVSTLKIQRTQQEDSAVYLCASSLRGKSNEQFFGPGTRLTVL.

CDR3 loop: CASSIITGQGANQPQHF. The CDR3 DNA follows: TGTGCCAGTAGTATAATAACCGGACAGGGGGCGAATCAGCCCCAGCATTTT. V is TRBV19 and J is TRBJ1-5, with 11 bases fitting TRBD1. With V trimmed by 2 bases and J by 4 bases, 7 bases remained unmatched. Germline V CDR1 and CDR2: LNHDA, SQIVND (reference sequence). This CDR3 is 17 amino acids long.

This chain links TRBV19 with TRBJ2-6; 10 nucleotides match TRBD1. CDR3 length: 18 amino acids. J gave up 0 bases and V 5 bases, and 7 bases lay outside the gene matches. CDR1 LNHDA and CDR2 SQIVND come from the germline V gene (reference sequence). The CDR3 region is CASSPQGQGNSGANVLTF. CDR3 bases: TGTGCCAGTAGTCCCCAGGGACAGGGGAACTCTGGGGCCAACGTCCTGACTTTC. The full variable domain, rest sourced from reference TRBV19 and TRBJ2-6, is DGGITQSPKYLFRKEGQNVTLSCEQNLNHDAMYWYRQDPGQGLRLIYYSQIVNDFQKGDIAEGYSVSREKKESFPLTVTSAQKNPTAFYLCASSPQGQGNSGANVLTFGAGSRLTVL.

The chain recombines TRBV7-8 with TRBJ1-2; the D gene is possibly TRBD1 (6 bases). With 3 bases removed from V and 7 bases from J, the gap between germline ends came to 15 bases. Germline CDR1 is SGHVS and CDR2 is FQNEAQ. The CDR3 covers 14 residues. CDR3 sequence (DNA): TGTGCCAGCAGCTTCTTGACAGGCGCGGCTGGCTACACCTTC. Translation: CASSFLTGAAGYTF.

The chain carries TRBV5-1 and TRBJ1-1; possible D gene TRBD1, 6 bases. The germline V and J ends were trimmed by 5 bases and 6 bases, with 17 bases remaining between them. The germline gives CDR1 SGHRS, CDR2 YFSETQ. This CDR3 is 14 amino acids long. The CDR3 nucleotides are TGCGCCAGCAGTCAGATACAGGGAGGGTCTGAAGCTTTCTTT. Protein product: CASSQIQGGSEAFF.

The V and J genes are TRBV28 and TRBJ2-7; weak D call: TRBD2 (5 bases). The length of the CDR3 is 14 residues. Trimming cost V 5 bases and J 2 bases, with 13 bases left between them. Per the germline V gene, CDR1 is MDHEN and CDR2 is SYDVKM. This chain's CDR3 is CASSPGGPTYEQYF. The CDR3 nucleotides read TGTGCCAGCAGTCCCGGAGGCCCTACCTACGAGCAGTACTTC.

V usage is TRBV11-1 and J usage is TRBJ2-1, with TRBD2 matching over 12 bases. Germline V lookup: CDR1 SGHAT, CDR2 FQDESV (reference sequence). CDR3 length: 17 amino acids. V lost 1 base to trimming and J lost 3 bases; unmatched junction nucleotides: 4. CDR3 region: CASSLEGLAGRYNEQFF. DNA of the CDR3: TGTGCCAGCAGCTTAGAGGGACTAGCGGGCCGCTACAATGAGCAGTTCTTC.

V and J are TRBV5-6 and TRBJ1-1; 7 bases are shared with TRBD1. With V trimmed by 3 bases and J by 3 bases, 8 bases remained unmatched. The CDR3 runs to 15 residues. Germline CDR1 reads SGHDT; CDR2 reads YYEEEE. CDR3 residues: CASSSTRQGDTEAFF. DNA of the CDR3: TGTGCCAGCAGCTCGACGCGACAGGGAGACACTGAAGCTTTCTTT.

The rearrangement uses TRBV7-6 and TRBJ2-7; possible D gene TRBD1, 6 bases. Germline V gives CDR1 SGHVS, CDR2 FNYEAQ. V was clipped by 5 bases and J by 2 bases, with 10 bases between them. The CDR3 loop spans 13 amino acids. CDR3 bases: TGTGCCAGCAGCACAGGGCCACCCTACGAGCAGTACTTC. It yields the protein CASSTGPPYEQYF.

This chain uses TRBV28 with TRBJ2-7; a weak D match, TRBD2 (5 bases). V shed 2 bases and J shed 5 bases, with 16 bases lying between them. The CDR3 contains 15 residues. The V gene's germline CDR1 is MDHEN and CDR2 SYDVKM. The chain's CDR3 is CASSLPSMKFHEQYF. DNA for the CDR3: TGTGCCAGCAGTTTACCTAGCATGAAGTTCCACGAGCAGTACTTC.

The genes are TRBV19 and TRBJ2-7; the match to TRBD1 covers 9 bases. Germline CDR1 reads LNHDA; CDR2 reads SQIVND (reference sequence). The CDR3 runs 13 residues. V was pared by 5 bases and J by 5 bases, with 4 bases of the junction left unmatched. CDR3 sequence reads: CASSAGQGNEQYF. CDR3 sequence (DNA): TGTGCCAGTAGTGCGGGACAGGGCAACGAGCAGTACTTC.

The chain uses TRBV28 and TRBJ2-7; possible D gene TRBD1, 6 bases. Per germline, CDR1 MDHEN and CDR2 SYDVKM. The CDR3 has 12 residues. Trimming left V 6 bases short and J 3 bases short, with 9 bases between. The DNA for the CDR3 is TGTGCCAGCAGACAGACAGGCTACGAGCAGTACTTC. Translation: CASRQTGYEQYF.

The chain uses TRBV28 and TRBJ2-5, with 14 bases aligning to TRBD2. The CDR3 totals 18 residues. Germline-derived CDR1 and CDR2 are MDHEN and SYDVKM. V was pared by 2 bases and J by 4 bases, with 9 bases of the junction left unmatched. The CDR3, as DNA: TGTGCCAGCAGTTTAAGGCTGACTAGCGGGGGGGCCGGAGAGACCCAGTACTTC. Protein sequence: CASSLRLTSGGAGETQYF.

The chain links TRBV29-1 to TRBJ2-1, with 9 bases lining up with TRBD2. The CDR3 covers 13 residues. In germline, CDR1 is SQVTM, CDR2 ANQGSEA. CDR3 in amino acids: CSGASGILDEQFF. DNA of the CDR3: TGCAGTGGTGCTAGCGGGATTTTGGATGAGCAGTTCTTC.

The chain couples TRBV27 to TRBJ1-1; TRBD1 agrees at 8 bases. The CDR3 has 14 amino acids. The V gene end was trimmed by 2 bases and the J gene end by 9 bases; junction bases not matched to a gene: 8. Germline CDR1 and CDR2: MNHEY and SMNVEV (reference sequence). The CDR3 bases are TGTGCCAGCAGTTTAGACCGACAGGGGCTTAAAGCTTTCTTT. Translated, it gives CASSLDRQGLKAFF.

The CDR3 DNA reads as TGCAGCGTTGTGGGGCCGAACACCGGGGAGCTGTTTTTT. Encoded protein: CSVVGPNTGELFF. The chain uses TRBV29-1 and TRBJ2-2, with D tentatively TRBD1 (5 bases). The CDR3 totals 13 residues. CDR1 is SQVTM and CDR2 is ANQGSEA in the germline V gene. V gave up 4 bases and J gave up 0 bases, with 6 bases separating them.

This chain's CDR3 is CAVGGETQYF. The CDR3 DNA follows: TGTGCCGTGGGAGGAGAGACCCAGTACTTC. This chain joins TRBV7-9 and TRBJ2-5, with D maybe TRBD2 (6 bases). With 11 bases removed from V and 4 bases from J, the gap between germline ends came to 8 bases. This CDR3 has 10 residues. Germline CDR1 and CDR2: SEHNR and FQNEAQ (reference sequence).

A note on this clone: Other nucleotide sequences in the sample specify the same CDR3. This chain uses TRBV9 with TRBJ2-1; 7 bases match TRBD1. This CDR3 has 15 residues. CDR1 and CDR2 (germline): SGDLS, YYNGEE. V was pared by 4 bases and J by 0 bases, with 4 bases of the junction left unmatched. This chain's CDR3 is CASSPRQGSYNEQFF. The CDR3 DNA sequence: TGTGCCAGCAGCCCTCGACAGGGCTCCTACAATGAGCAGTTCTTC.

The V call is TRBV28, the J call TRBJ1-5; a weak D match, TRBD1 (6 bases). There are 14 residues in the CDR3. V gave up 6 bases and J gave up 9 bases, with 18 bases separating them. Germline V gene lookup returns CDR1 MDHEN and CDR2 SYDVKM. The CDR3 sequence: CASREDRRGGPQHF. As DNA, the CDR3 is TGTGCCAGCAGAGAAGACAGGAGGGGGGGGCCCCAGCATTTT.

CDR3 nucleotide sequence: TGTGCCAGCGGAACAGGGGGCCTAGCCTACGAGCAGTACTTC. Amino acid sequence: CASGTGGLAYEQYF. The chain couples TRBV28 to TRBJ2-7, with 9 nucleotides matching TRBD1. CDR1 and CDR2 from the germline V gene are MDHEN and SYDVKM. The CDR3 runs 14 residues. The trim removed 8 bases at V and 2 bases at J, leaving 7 bases unmatched.

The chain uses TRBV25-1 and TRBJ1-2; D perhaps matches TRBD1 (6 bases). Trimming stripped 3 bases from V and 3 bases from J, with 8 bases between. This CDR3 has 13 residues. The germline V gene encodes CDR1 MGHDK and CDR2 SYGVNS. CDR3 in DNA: TGTGCCAGCAGTGATAACAGGGACTATGGCTACACCTTC. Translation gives CASSDNRDYGYTF.

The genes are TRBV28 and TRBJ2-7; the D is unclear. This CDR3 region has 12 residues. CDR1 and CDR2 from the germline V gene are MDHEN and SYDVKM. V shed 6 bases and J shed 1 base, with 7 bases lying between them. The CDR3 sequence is CASSSISYEQYF. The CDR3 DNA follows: TGTGCCAGCAGCTCTATATCCTACGAGCAGTACTTC.

In nucleotides, the CDR3 is TGTGCCAGCAGCTCCCCGGCTTCAGGCGCCGCGAACACTGAAGCTTTCTTT. Translation: CASSSPASGAANTEAFF. The V and J genes are TRBV11-2 and TRBJ1-1, with no clear D. The germline V gene encodes CDR1 SGHAT and CDR2 FQNNGV. The CDR3 length is 17 residues. V was trimmed by 4 bases and J by 1 base, leaving 19 bases between them. The whole variable domain, filled in from reference TRBV11-2 and TRBJ1-1, reads EAGVAQSPRYKIIEKRQSVAFWCNPISGHATLYWYQQILGQGPKLLIQFQNNGVVDDSQLPKDRFSAERLKGVDSTLKIQPAKLEDSAVYLCASSSPASGAANTEAFFGQGTRLTVV.

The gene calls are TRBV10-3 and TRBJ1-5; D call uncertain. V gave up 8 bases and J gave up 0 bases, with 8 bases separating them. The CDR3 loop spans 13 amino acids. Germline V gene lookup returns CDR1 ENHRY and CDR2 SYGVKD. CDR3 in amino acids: CAIQEDSNQPQHF. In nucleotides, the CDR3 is TGTGCCATCCAGGAAGATAGCAATCAGCCCCAGCATTTT.

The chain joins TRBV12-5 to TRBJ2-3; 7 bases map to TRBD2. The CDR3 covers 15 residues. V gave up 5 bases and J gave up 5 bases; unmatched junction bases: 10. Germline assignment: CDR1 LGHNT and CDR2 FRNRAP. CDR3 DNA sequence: TGTGCTAGTGGTCCCGTTTCCGGGGGGAAAGATACGCAGTATTTT. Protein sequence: CASGPVSGGKDTQYF. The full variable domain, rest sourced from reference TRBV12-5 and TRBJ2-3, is DARVTQTPRHKVTEMGQEVTMRCQPILGHNTVFWYRQTMMQGLELLAYFRNRAPLDDSGMPKDRFSAEMPDATLATLKIQPSEPRDSAVYFCASGPVSGGKDTQYFGPGTRLTVL.

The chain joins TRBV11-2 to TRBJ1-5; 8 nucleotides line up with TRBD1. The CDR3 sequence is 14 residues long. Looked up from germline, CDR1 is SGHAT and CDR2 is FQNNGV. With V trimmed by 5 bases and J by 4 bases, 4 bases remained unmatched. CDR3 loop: CASSQGASNQPQHF. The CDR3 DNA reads TGTGCCAGCAGCCAGGGGGCTAGTAATCAGCCCCAGCATTTT.